This T cell receptor beta chain was retrieved from a study of blood T cell repertoires in COVID-19. Study as a whole: PBMCs, B-cell-depleted T cells, or T cells were the source of the cDNA or gDNA that made up the material.

The authors' processing: Counts of nucleated cells, estimated from reference gene primer amplification, were obtained. Produced via immunoSEQ multiplex PCR; TCRdb's table is partial and in-frame only. That table supplies the V and J calls and clone size; D and trimming were determined from the DNA. The sample contains 150,000 or so clones, around 91% of which appear only once. There are 15 residues in the CDR3. V dropped 0 bases and J dropped 1 base, with 7 bases sitting between them. Germline loops: CDR1 LGHDT, CDR2 YNNKEL (reference sequence). The chain uses TRBV3-1 (or the pseudogene TRBV3-2) and TRBJ2-1; D perhaps matches TRBD2 (6 bases). The sequence was obtained from a man aged 18 to 35 with COVID-19, enrolled during active disease. The sequenced material came from peripheral blood. The CDR3 region is CASSQDAGSYNEQFF. The CDR3 DNA sequence: TGTGCCAGCAGCCAAGATGCGGGGTCCTACAATGAGCAGTTCTTC.